The sequence of this TCR beta chain was determined in a study of blood T cell repertoires in COVID-19 (dated by TCRdb to about 2020). Regarding the complete study: The collaborator samples originated in the United States, Italy and Spain and spanned the acute and convalescent phases of COVID-19. Nearly every sample came with metadata listing a de-identified subject ID, COVID-19 status, age in years and sex. The samples were drawn from the first 160 participants of the ongoing ImmuneRACE study and from some 1,300 subjects provided by 6 global collaborators. The repertoires were released in a freely available public database meant as a resource for research on the immune response to SARS-CoV-2. Where available, HLA class I and class II types were taken from metadata supplied by the sample provider and were not determined by assay-based typing. The dataset comprised deeply sampled blood TCRbeta repertoires from subjects exposed to, actively infected with, or recovered from COVID-19. The prospective study material was composed of cDNA or gDNA derived from T cells, B-cell-depleted T cells, or PBMCs. General study outcomes and caveats: The amount of clinical and demographic metadata varied by source and participant and was provided uncurated.

Each collaborating institution followed its own protocols to collect whole blood in K2EDTA tubes. For TCRbeta analysis, collaborator samples were shipped as frozen whole blood, as isolated PBMCs, or as DNA extracted from either sample type. TCRbeta CDR3 regions were amplified from genomic DNA using the immunoSEQ Assay, a bias-controlled multiplex PCR. Per the original workflow: Nucleated cell counts per sample were estimated from amplification of reference gene primers within the assay. Sequence reads were collapsed and filtered to measure the absolute abundance of every unique TCRbeta CDR3 rearrangement. For each sample, productive Simpson clonality was calculated as the square root of Simpson's diversity index over productive rearrangements. The immuneACCESS repertoire file appears here via TCRdb, limited to in-frame rearrangements. These files lack a portion of the clones; in checked studies, under half of the deficit traces to unresolved V genes, and the cause of the others is not known. V and J calls and clone size follow that table, whereas D and trimming were derived from the DNA. The sample table holds about 110,000 clones, of which approximately 84% were seen once. The ten largest make up 1.4% to 1.5% of the sample.

A note on this clone: Its antigen is currently not known. Per-base quality was not reported, and no clone a single base away is much larger than it.

Sequenced sample: peripheral blood. This TCR was recovered from a man aged 40-50 years with acute or convalescent COVID-19.

The bases are TGTGCCAGCAGCTTAGGTTGGCAGGGGTCTGAAGCTTTCTTT. It encodes CASSLGWQGSEAFF. The V gene is TRBV11-2 and the J gene is TRBJ1-1; the D gene is possibly TRBD1, with 6 bases matching. CDR1 SGHAT and CDR2 FQNNGV are derived from the germline V gene. Reading from cysteine to phenylalanine, the CDR3 counts 14 amino acids. Only the CDR3 region is kept as DNA, spanning 42 bases read in frame from base 1. V lost 1 base and J lost 6 bases; the stretch between them is 12 bases long.